A selection of T cell receptor beta chains follows, all from one sample in a study of human CD4 T cells and Enterobacteriaceae. Sequencing was performed with immunoSEQ multiplex PCR; in TCRdb, only in-frame clones are kept and a portion is missing. The table has some 30,000 clones, about 80% seen once; the top ten hold over 1.5%. Sequenced input: memory CD4+ T cells from blood. The receptors were sampled from a human donor in good health. Both conserved end residues are part of each CDR3. The D gene is left open where the match is weak. Only part of the rows carry a size: once, few, many, or a class if the clone is expanded.

>TRBV18|TRBD1|NA|TRBJ2-7
CASSVAGTGSYEQYF
TGTGCCAGCTCAGTTGCCGGGACAGGGTCCTACGAGCAGTACTTC
>TRBV6-1|NA|NA|TRBJ1-5
CASRNGRGPNQPQHF
TGTGCCAGCAGGAACGGTAGGGGTCCCAATCAGCCCCAGCATTTT
>TRBV19|TRBD1|NA|TRBJ1-2
CASRGGTGIGYGYTF
TGTGCCAGTCGGGGGGGGACAGGGATCGGCTATGGCTACACCTTC
>TRBV19|NA|NA|TRBJ2-1
CASSQSGPSEASSYNEQFF
TGTGCCAGTAGTCAATCTGGGCCTAGCGAAGCCAGCTCCTACAATGAGCAGTTCTTC
>TRBV19|NA|NA|TRBJ2-3
CASTHGGDTQYF
TGTGCCAGTACCCACGGGGGAGATACGCAGTATTTT
>TRBV6-5|NA|NA|TRBJ2-7
CASSYSEVTYEQYF
TGTGCCAGCAGTTATTCGGAGGTCACCTACGAGCAGTACTTC
>TRBV28|TRBD2|NA|TRBJ2-7
CASSLDGTSGSYEQYF
TGTGCCAGCAGCCTAGACGGGACTAGCGGGAGCTACGAGCAGTACTTC
>TRBV5-1|NA|NA|TRBJ1-1
CASSWEGGGTEAFF
TGCGCCAGCAGCTGGGAGGGAGGGGGAACTGAAGCTTTCTTT
>TRBV4-1|NA|NA|TRBJ1-5
CASSHSGAEDQPQHF
TGCGCCAGCAGCCATTCAGGGGCCGAGGATCAGCCCCAGCATTTT
>TRBV4-2|NA|NA|TRBJ1-2
CASSQTEGQISIYGYTF
TGTGCCAGCAGCCAAACAGAAGGACAGATCTCTATCTATGGCTACACCTTC
>TRBV10-1|TRBD2|few|TRBJ2-7
CASSRAGTSGSYEQYF
TGCGCCAGCAGCAGAGCCGGGACTAGCGGGAGCTACGAGCAGTACTTC
>TRBV19|NA|NA|TRBJ1-4
CASSSLGQINEKLFF
TGTGCCAGTAGTTCCCTAGGACAGATTAATGAAAAACTGTTTTTT
>TRBV10-3|NA|NA|TRBJ1-1
CATYRDRGNTEAFF
TGTGCCACGTACAGGGATAGGGGTAATACTGAAGCTTTCTTT
>TRBV15|TRBD2|NA|TRBJ2-3
CATSREEASGTDTQYF
TGTGCCACCAGCAGAGAGGAAGCTAGCGGGACAGATACGCAGTATTTT
>TRBV7-3|NA|NA|TRBJ2-3
CASSSPLGDTQYF
TGTGCCAGCAGCAGCCCATTGGGGGATACGCAGTATTTT
>TRBV5-4|NA|NA|TRBJ1-2
CASSLFDRFNYGYTF
TGTGCCAGCAGCTTGTTTGACAGATTCAACTATGGCTACACCTTC
>TRBV5-4|NA|NA|TRBJ2-7
CASSLRGSSSYEQYF
TGTGCCAGCAGCTTGAGGGGTTCTAGCTCCTACGAGCAGTACTTC
>TRBV7-9|TRBD1|NA|TRBJ2-2
CASSYSGTGRTGELFF
TGTGCCAGCAGCTATTCCGGGACAGGGAGGACCGGGGAGCTGTTTTTT
>TRBV4-1|NA|NA|TRBJ2-7
CASSLRTKSYEQYF
TGCGCCAGCAGCCTCAGGACAAAATCCTACGAGCAGTACTTC
>TRBV11-2|NA|NA|TRBJ1-3
CASSKDGGGNTIYF
TGTGCCAGCAGCAAAGACGGGGGCGGAAACACCATATATTTT
>TRBV11-2|TRBD1|once|TRBJ1-4
CASSRRQGIGEKLFF
TGTGCCAGCTCCCGCCGACAGGGTATCGGAGAAAAACTGTTTTTT
>TRBV28|TRBD2|NA|TRBJ2-1
CASSLLAGTSTMTQFF
TGTGCCAGCAGTTTGCTAGCGGGTACTTCTACAATGACGCAGTTCTTC
>TRBV11-3|NA|NA|TRBJ2-7
CASSLDGRAGYEQYF
TGTGCCAGCAGCTTAGATGGTCGAGCAGGGTACGAGCAGTACTTC
>TRBV2|NA|once|TRBJ2-3
CASSRGTDTQYF
TGTGCCAGCAGCCGGGGGACAGATACGCAGTATTTT
>TRBV28|NA|NA|TRBJ1-5
CASSNIANQPQHF
TGTGCCAGCAGCAATATAGCCAATCAGCCCCAGCATTTT
>TRBV6-5|TRBD1|NA|TRBJ2-7
CASSYQPGQSYEQYF
TGTGCCAGCAGTTACCAACCGGGACAGTCCTACGAGCAGTACTTC
>TRBV6-1|TRBD1|NA|TRBJ2-2
CASRDRGTGELFF
TGTGCCAGCCGGGACAGGGGAACCGGGGAGCTGTTTTTT
>TRBV4-1|TRBD1|NA|TRBJ2-7
CASSQLTGRDNEQYF
TGCGCCAGCAGCCAATTGACAGGGAGAGATAACGAGCAGTACTTC
>TRBV6-1|NA|NA|TRBJ1-1
CASSGWEWGTEAFF
TGTGCCAGCAGTGGGTGGGAATGGGGCACTGAAGCTTTCTTT
>TRBV27|TRBD1|NA|TRBJ2-1
CASSLYRGKGFFGYNEQFF
TGTGCCAGCAGTTTATACAGGGGGAAGGGATTTTTTGGGTACAATGAGCAGTTCTTC
>TRBV18|NA|NA|TRBJ2-7
CASSLGPADINEQYF
TGTGCCAGCTCACTTGGACCCGCCGATATCAACGAGCAGTACTTC
>TRBV5-1|NA|NA|TRBJ2-2
CASSFNIQKNTGELFF
TGCGCCAGCAGCTTCAACATCCAAAAAAACACCGGGGAGCTGTTTTTT
>TRBV6-1|NA|NA|TRBJ2-5
CASSDRTGGETQYF
TGTGCCAGCAGTGACAGGACCGGAGGAGAGACCCAGTACTTC
>TRBV13|NA|few|TRBJ2-2
CASSLGTGRSGELFF
TGTGCCAGCAGCTTAGGCACTGGACGTTCCGGGGAGCTGTTTTTT
>TRBV19|TRBD2|NA|TRBJ2-3
CASSRGLAGSTDTQYF
TGTGCCAGTAGTAGGGGACTAGCGGGGAGCACAGATACGCAGTATTTT
>TRBV7-9|NA|NA|TRBJ2-7
CASSLGGPYEQYF
TGTGCCAGCAGCTTAGGAGGGCCCTACGAGCAGTACTTC
>TRBV6-6|TRBD1|once|TRBJ2-7
CASSYSTGQGEQYF
TGTGCCAGCAGTTACTCGACGGGACAGGGCGAGCAGTACTTC
>TRBV5-1|NA|NA|TRBJ2-7
CASSLDYRSYEQYF
TGCGCCAGCAGCCTCGACTACCGCTCCTACGAGCAGTACTTC
>TRBV28|NA|NA|TRBJ1-4
CASSPWPRRSRGEKLFF
TGTGCCAGCAGCCCTTGGCCCCGCCGGAGCCGGGGAGAAAAACTGTTTTTT
>TRBV11-3|TRBD2|NA|TRBJ2-5
CASSLSGASETQYF
TGTGCCAGCAGCCTAAGCGGGGCCTCGGAGACCCAGTACTTC
>TRBV5-1|NA|NA|TRBJ2-7
CASSLEAGQVYEQYF
TGCGCCAGCAGCTTGGAGGCAGGGCAAGTCTACGAGCAGTACTTC